The source of this TCR beta chain is a study of blood T cell repertoires in COVID-19. Measured with immunoSEQ multiplex PCR; TCRdb has only the in-frame clones, and not every one. Seen here are about 160,000 clones, approximately 87% observed once, and the top ten hold 6.6%. There are 16 residues in the CDR3. Germline V gene lookup returns CDR1 MNHEY and CDR2 SVGAGI. The J segment lost 4 bases and the V segment lost 4 bases, leaving 8 bases of the junction unmatched. The chain links TRBV6-5 to TRBJ2-2, with TRBD1 matching 8 bases. This TCR was sampled from a woman aged 45-65 years who had recovered from COVID-19. Sequenced: PBMCs or T cells enriched from blood (not recorded which). The CDR3 sequence is CASSFGQGWGTGELFF. CDR3 coding DNA: TGTGCCAGCAGTTTCGGACAGGGTTGGGGCACCGGGGAGCTGTTTTTT.